This T cell receptor beta chain was observed in a study of shared clonotypes between healthy human individuals. V gave up 0 bases and J gave up 7 bases, with 17 bases separating them. The CDR3 runs 16 residues. Germline V gene sequence: CDR1 SGHTS, CDR2 YDEGEE. Free of recent acute infections or vaccinations, the donors were healthy HIV-negative adults. Using immunoSEQ multiplex PCR, the repertoire was profiled, and TCRdb retains in-frame clones only, with some absent. The sample has about 680,000 clones, around 72% seen once. This sequence originates from a woman younger than 45 in good health. V usage is TRBV5-8 and J usage is TRBJ2-1, with D possibly being TRBD2 (5 bases). Specimen: memory CD4+ T cells sorted from blood. Documented subset: CD45RA-negative fraction. The DNA for the CDR3 is TGTGCCAGCAGCTTGGTCGGAGCGGCTTTGGAAAATGAGCAGTTCTTC. As protein: CASSLVGAALENEQFF. The entire variable domain, with the rest obtained from reference TRBV5-8 and TRBJ2-1, is as follows: EAGVTQSPTHLIKTRGQQATLRCSPISGHTSVYWYQQALGLGLQFLLWYDEGEERNRGNFPPRFSGRQFPNYSSELNVNALELEDSALYLCASSLVGAALENEQFFGPGTRLTVL.